What follows are 5 T cell receptor beta chains derived from one specimen sequenced in a study of cytomegalovirus exposure and HLA in healthy donors. The primer mix had 60 Vbeta and 13 Jbeta primers. The protocol was immunoSEQ multiplex PCR, while the TCRdb copy is restricted to in-frame clones and leaves out a portion. The table has fewer than 200,000 clones, roughly 80% seen once; the top ten hold 0.95% to 1.5%. Sequenced sample: PBMCs. The receptors here all came from a woman between 45 and 65 years old in good health and CMV-seronegative.

V usage is TRBV5-4 and J usage is TRBJ2-5; D is unresolved. CDR3 length: 13 amino acids. Germline V gives CDR1 SGHNT, CDR2 YYREEE (reference sequence). The V end was cut by 0 bases, the J end by 4 bases, with 7 bases between. The CDR3 region is CASSLAVRETQYF. Here the CDR3 DNA reads TGTGCCAGCAGCTTGGCCGTGAGAGAGACCCAGTACTTC.

The genes are TRBV6-1 and TRBJ1-4; no clear D gene. Germline CDR1 MNHNS, CDR2 SASEGT. The CDR3 length is 13 residues. V lost 5 bases and J 5 bases, leaving 9 bases between the germline ends. The CDR3 DNA reads TGTGCCAGCAGTTCGTATATCAATGAAAAACTGTTTTTT. This gives the protein CASSSYINEKLFF.

The J gene is TRBJ2-3, the V gene TRBV6-1; no clear D. The CDR3 extends over 15 amino acids. Germline V lookup: CDR1 MNHNS, CDR2 SASEGT. V lost 3 bases and J 3 bases, leaving 13 bases between the germline ends. The chain's CDR3 is CASSDRPYPTDTQYF. CDR3 nucleotide sequence: TGTGCCAGCAGTGACAGGCCTTACCCAACAGATACGCAGTATTTT.

The V gene is TRBV30, the J gene TRBJ1-1; D uncertain. The V gene lost 1 base and the J gene lost 0 bases, with 12 bases spanning the gap. The CDR3 covers 15 residues. The germline gives CDR1 GTSNPN, CDR2 SVGIG (reference sequence). The CDR3 coding sequence is TGTGCCTGGAGTGATATATACTTGATGAACACTGAAGCTTTCTTT. Translated, it gives CAWSDIYLMNTEAFF. The complete variable domain, with remaining parts taken from reference TRBV30 and TRBJ1-1, reads SQTIHQWPATLVQPVGSPLSLECTVEGTSNPNLYWYRQAAGRGLQLLFYSVGIGQISSEVPQNLSASRPQDRQFILSSKKLLLSDSGFYLCAWSDIYLMNTEAFFGQGTRLTVV.

The CDR3 region is CASSEGQLGAYEQYF. The CDR3 bases are TGCGCCAGCAGTGAGGGTCAGTTGGGGGCTTACGAGCAGTACTTC. The gene calls are TRBV10-1 and TRBJ2-7, with D perhaps matching TRBD1 (6 bases). The length of the CDR3 is 15 residues. Looked up from germline, CDR1 is WNHNN and CDR2 is SYGVQD (reference sequence). The ends were cut back, 2 bases at V and 4 bases at J, with 15 bases in the middle.